This T cell receptor (beta chain) stems from a study of T cell changes during pregnancy in multiple sclerosis. Sequencing was performed with immunoSEQ multiplex PCR; in TCRdb, only in-frame clones are kept and a portion is missing. The data show about 35,000 clones, roughly nine tenths seen once. The V segment lost 3 bases and the J segment 6 bases; nucleotides outside the gene matches: 9. CDR3 length: 16 amino acids. Germline V gene lookup returns CDR1 SGDLS and CDR2 YYNGEE. The receptor comes from a female donor in good health, enrolled as a control in a pregnancy study. Source: CD4+ T cells from peripheral blood mononuclear cells, taken after pregnancy. The chain combines TRBV9 with TRBJ2-1; 10 nucleotides line up with TRBD2. CDR3 amino acids: CASSDRLAGVSNEQFF. The CDR3 nucleotides are TGTGCCAGCAGCGATCGTCTAGCGGGGGTTAGCAATGAGCAGTTCTTC.